This T cell receptor beta chain comes out of a study of early T cells in non-severe SARS-CoV-2 infection. Looking at the study overall: Unsorted whole-blood RNA was sequenced in bulk, leaving chains unpaired. General observations from the study: The matching step, a VDJdb search, favored anti-spike CD8 responses and missed private and CD4 specificities.

This clonotype came up many times. The antigen is unknown. V lost 5 bases, J lost 8 bases, and 9 bases stayed unmatched. The V gene's germline CDR1 is MNHEY and CDR2 SVGAGI. This CDR3 spans 17 amino acids. Attachment of unique molecular identifiers was made to individual cDNA molecules. TCRdb passed the 5' RACE reads through MiXCR, listing each CDR3 protein once. This sample has around 23,000 distinct CDR3 sequences, with approximately 4.5% found just once. Sequenced: whole blood. The chain carries TRBV6-5 and TRBJ2-2; 15 positions agree with TRBD2. The sequence came from an adult who was a healthcare worker with PCR-confirmed SARS-CoV-2 infection or an uninfected control (not recorded which). CDR3 DNA: TGTGCCAGCAGTCAGGGACTAGCGGGAGGCGGTAGAGGGGAGCTGTTTTTT. Its protein is CASSQGLAGGGRGELFF.